This T cell receptor beta chain stems from a study of Ad26.COV2.S vaccination and SARS-CoV-2 variants. Study overall: The Ad26.COV2.S arm of the COV1001 trial was where the donor was placed. Intramuscularly, Ad26.COV2.S was given either once or twice, 56 days apart.

The CDR3 runs 16 residues. Germline lookup yields CDR1 LGHNA and CDR2 YSLEER. V was cut by 0 bases and J by 3 bases, with 12 bases left in between. The repertoire was sequenced with immunoSEQ multiplex PCR; TCRdb's copy has only in-frame clones and lacks some. This sample has about 320,000 clones, with about 82% found just once. Treatment denoted: some 20 received Ad26.COV2.S at low or high dose, single or two shots; about 5 received placebo; per-sample allocation not given. Sampling took place 63 days after the first vaccine or placebo injection. The receptor was isolated from a person between 18 and 65 years old who received the Ad26.COV2.S COVID-19 vaccine or a placebo. J is TRBJ1-5 and V is TRBV4-3; D is ambiguous. Sequencing used peripheral blood, obtained in a trial of Ad26.COV2.S vaccine versus placebo. The CDR3 spells CASSQDATRHNQPQHF. CDR3 bases: TGCGCCAGCAGCCAAGATGCAACCCGGCACAATCAGCCCCAGCATTTT.